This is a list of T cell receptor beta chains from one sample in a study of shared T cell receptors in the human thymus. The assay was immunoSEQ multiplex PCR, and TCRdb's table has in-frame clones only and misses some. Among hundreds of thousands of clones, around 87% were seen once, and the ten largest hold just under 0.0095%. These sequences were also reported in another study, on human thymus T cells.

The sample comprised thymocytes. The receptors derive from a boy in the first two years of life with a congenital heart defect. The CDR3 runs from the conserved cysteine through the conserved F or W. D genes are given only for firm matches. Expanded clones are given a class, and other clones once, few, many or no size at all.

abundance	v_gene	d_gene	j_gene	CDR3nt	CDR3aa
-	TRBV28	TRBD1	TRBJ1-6	TGTGCCAGCAGCACGGACAGGTACGGCTATAATTCCCCCCTCCACTTT	CASSTDRYGYNSPLHF
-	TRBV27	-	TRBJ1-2	TGTGCCAGCAGGCACACTACAGGCCATAACTATGGCTACACCTTC	CASRHTTGHNYGYTF
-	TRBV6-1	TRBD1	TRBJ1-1	TGTGCCAGCAGTGAAAGGACAGGGGGCGGGTGTCTTCAGGGGACTGAAGCTTTCTTT	CASSERTGGGCLQGTEAFF
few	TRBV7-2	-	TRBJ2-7	TGTGCCAGCAGCCCCTGGAAGGGGGAGTGCGAGCAGTACTTC	CASSPWKGECEQYF
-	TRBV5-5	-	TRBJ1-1	TGTGCCAGCAGCCCACGGGACACCGGGAGGGACACTGAAGCTTTCTTT	CASSPRDTGRDTEAFF
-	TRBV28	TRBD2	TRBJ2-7	TGTGCCAGCAGACTGACTAGCGGGGAGTCCTACGAGCAGTACTTC	CASRLTSGESYEQYF
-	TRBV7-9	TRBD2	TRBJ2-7	TGTGCCAGCAGCTCGGGACTAGCAGCCTACGAGCAGTACTTC	CASSSGLAAYEQYF
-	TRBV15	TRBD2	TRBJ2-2	TGTGCCACCAGCAGAGAGGCTAGCGGGAGGAAGACCGGGGAGCTGTTTTTT	CATSREASGRKTGELFF
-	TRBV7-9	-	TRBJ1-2	TGTGCCAGCAGCTTATCTCAGCGTAGTGGCTATGGCTACACCTTC	CASSLSQRSGYGYTF
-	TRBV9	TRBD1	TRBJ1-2	TGTGCCAGCAGCGACCAACACCAAGGGGGCGCGGGGGGCTACACCTTC	CASSDQHQGGAGGYTF
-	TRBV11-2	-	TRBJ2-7	TGTGCCAGCAGCTTAGGGTACGTGAGCTCCTACGAGCAGTACTTC	CASSLGYVSSYEQYF
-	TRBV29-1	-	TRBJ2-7	TGCAGCGTTATGAGGAGATACCGGGATTCCTACGAGCAGTACTTC	CSVMRRYRDSYEQYF
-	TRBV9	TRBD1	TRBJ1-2	TGTGCCAGCAGCCCCAGGACAGGGTTTGACTATGGCTACACCTTC	CASSPRTGFDYGYTF
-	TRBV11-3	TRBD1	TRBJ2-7	TGTGCCAGCAGCTTATCGGACAGGGTAGCTGTGGAGCAGTACTTC	CASSLSDRVAVEQYF
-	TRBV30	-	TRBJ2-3	TGTGCCTGGACAGGGGAGAGAGATACGCAGTATTTT	CAWTGERDTQYF
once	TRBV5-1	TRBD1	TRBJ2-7	TGCGCCAGCAGCCCCATGACAACCCGGGACAGGACACGGTACGAGCAGTACTTC	CASSPMTTRDRTRYEQYF
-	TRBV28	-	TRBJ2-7	TGTGCCAGCCAACAGGGATACGAGCAGTACTTC	CASQQGYEQYF
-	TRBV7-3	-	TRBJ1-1	TGTGTCGCGGAGGGGTTTCGGAGACCTCACACTGAAGCTTTCTTT	CVAEGFRRPHTEAFF
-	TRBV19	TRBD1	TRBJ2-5	TGTGCCAGTAGTATAGGGAAGACAGGGCCTGACCAAGAGACCCAGTACTTC	CASSIGKTGPDQETQYF
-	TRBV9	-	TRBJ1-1	TGTGCCAGCAGCGTAGAAATCTGTACTGAAGCTTTCTTT	CASSVEICTEAFF
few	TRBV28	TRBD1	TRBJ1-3	TGTGCCAGCAGTAAGGACAGGGGGCGAATGCACTTTTTT	CASSKDRGRMHFF
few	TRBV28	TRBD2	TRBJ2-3	TGTGCCAGCCGAGGAGCGGGAGTAGTTGCAGATACGCAGTATTTT	CASRGAGVVADTQYF
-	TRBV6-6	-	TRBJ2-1	TGTGCCAGCACCTACGAAGCTAGCGACTACAATGAGCAGTTCTTC	CASTYEASDYNEQFF
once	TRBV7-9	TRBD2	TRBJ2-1	TGTGCCAGCAAAAACCTAGCGGGCAACTACAATGAGCAGTTCTTC	CASKNLAGNYNEQFF
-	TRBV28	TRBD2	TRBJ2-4	TGTGCCGGAGCAAGCGGGAGGGCCGCCAAAAACATTCAGTACTTC	CAGASGRAAKNIQYF
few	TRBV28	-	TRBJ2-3	TGTGCCAGCAGTTCCTCGCCCGGGTACACAGATACGCAGTATTTT	CASSSSPGYTDTQYF